Below are 13 T cell receptor beta chains sequenced from a single sample in a study of sequential checkpoint blockade in melanoma. Sequencing was performed with immunoSEQ multiplex PCR; in TCRdb, only in-frame clones are kept and a portion is missing. The sample consists of some 10,000 clones, about 24% of them appearing once. Regarding treatment: randomized to nivolumab then ipilimumab (arm A) or the reverse (arm B). Sequenced material: tumor tissue (inferred from file names), taken from a patient given nivolumab and ipilimumab in sequence. These receptors all come from a human donor with melanoma.

The V and J genes are TRBV6-8 and TRBJ2-3; 8 positions match TRBD2. V dropped 6 bases and J dropped 0; count of bases not matched to a gene: 2. This CDR3 is 14 amino acids long. Germline V gene sequence: CDR1 MNHGY, CDR2 SAAAGT. The CDR3 spells CASSTSGSTDTQYF. CDR3 nucleotide sequence: TGTGCCAGCAGCACTAGCGGAAGCACAGATACGCAGTATTTT.

V is TRBV6-8 and J is TRBJ1-2; weak D call: TRBD1 (5 bases). There are 14 residues in the CDR3. The germline V and J ends were trimmed by 8 bases and 3 bases, with 16 bases remaining between them. Germline values: CDR1 MNHGY, CDR2 SAAAGT. The CDR3 reads CASSAGPVYYGYTF. The CDR3 DNA is TGTGCCAGCTCTGCAGGGCCCGTCTACTATGGCTACACCTTC.

This clone turned up a few times. V usage is TRBV29-1 and J usage is TRBJ1-3, with D possibly TRBD1 on 6 matching bases. Trimming took off 4 bases at V and 0 bases at J, with 10 bases between the two ends. In germline, CDR1 is SQVTM, CDR2 ANQGSEA. The CDR3 has 14 residues. In DNA form, the CDR3 reads TGCAGCGTTGCGGACAGTGGCTCTGGAAACACCATATATTTT. As protein: CSVADSGSGNTIYF.

This clone was counted between two and nine times. CDR3 in DNA: TGTGCCAGCAGTAGACAGGCTCTAGCGGGGCTAAACAATGAGCAGTTCTTC. This codes for CASSRQALAGLNNEQFF. J is TRBJ2-1 and V is TRBV6-8; 9 bases line up with TRBD2. The CDR3 contains 17 residues. The J segment lost 5 bases and the V segment lost 5 bases, leaving 13 bases of the junction unmatched. CDR1 is MNHGY, CDR2 SAAAGT, per germline.

The chain has TRBV4-1 and TRBJ1-2; D gene uncertain. Germline CDR1 is MGHRA and CDR2 is YSYEKL. Trimming removed 0 bases from V and 0 bases from J, with 11 bases in between. The CDR3 sequence is 16 residues long. The CDR3 sequence is CASSQEWQLTNYGYTF. In DNA, the CDR3 is TGCGCCAGCAGCCAAGAATGGCAGCTCACTAACTATGGCTACACCTTC.

Many counts were recorded for this clone. The chain recombines TRBV11-3 with TRBJ2-2, with a tentative D call TRBD2 (6 bases). This CDR3 has 14 amino acids. V shed 5 bases and J shed 5 bases, with 12 bases lying between them. CDR1 is SGHNT, CDR2 YENEEA, per germline. The CDR3 reads CASSPFGGTGELFF. CDR3 DNA: TGTGCCAGCAGCCCGTTTGGGGGGACCGGGGAGCTGTTTTTT. The full variable domain, in which reference TRBV11-3 and TRBJ2-2 provide the parts outside the CDR3, is EAGVVQSPRYKIIEKKQPVAFWCNPISGHNTLYWYLQNLGQGPELLIRYENEEAVDDSQLPKDRFSAERLKGVDSTLKIQPAELGDSAVYLCASSPFGGTGELFFGEGSRLTVL.

This clone showed up just a few times. The chain combines TRBV11-3 with TRBJ1-4, with D maybe TRBD1 (5 bases). V lost 5 bases, J lost 0 bases, and 16 bases lay in between. Per the germline V gene, CDR1 is SGHNT and CDR2 is YENEEA. This CDR3 spans 17 amino acids. CDR3 sequence (DNA): TGTGCCAGCAGCCGAAGGGGTATCGGAGCAACTAATGAAAAACTGTTTTTT. Translation: CASSRRGIGATNEKLFF.

The chain joins TRBV28 to TRBJ1-1; TRBD1 matches 9 bases. Trimming cost V 7 bases and J 8 bases; bases outside gene matches: 5. CDR3 length: 12 amino acids. CDR1 is MDHEN and CDR2 is SYDVKM in the germline V gene. CDR3 loop: CASTKDRGEAFF. CDR3 DNA: TGTGCCAGCACCAAAGACAGGGGGGAAGCTTTCTTT. Full variable domain (outside the CDR3, taken from reference TRBV28 and TRBJ1-1): DVKVTQSSRYLVKRTGEKVFLECVQDMDHENMFWYRQDPGLGLRLIYFSYDVKMKEKGDIPEGYSVSREKKERFSLILESASTNQTSMYLCASTKDRGEAFFGQGTRLTVV.

J is TRBJ2-1 and V is TRBV19; D possibly uses TRBD1 or TRBD2 (5 bases each). V gave up 7 bases and J gave up 2 bases, with 15 bases separating them. Germline-derived CDR1 and CDR2 are LNHDA and SQIVND (reference sequence). This CDR3 has 15 amino acids. The CDR3 region is CASKGRGSTYNEQFF. As DNA, the CDR3 is TGTGCCAGTAAGGGACGGGGTAGCACCTACAATGAGCAGTTCTTC.

The rearrangement uses TRBV29-1 and TRBJ2-7; tentatively, D is TRBD1 or TRBD2 (6 bases each). V was pared by 7 bases and J by 4 bases, with 20 bases between. The germline gives CDR1 SQVTM, CDR2 ANQGSEA. The CDR3 totals 14 residues. The chain's CDR3 is CSAGAWRAGYEQYF. CDR3 coding DNA: TGCAGCGCGGGGGCTTGGAGGGCCGGGTACGAGCAGTACTTC.

The chain employs TRBV5-1 and TRBJ2-3; a weak D match, TRBD1 (6 bases). CDR3 length: 14 residues. CDR1 SGHRS and CDR2 YFSETQ come from the germline V gene. Trimming removed 4 bases at V and 2 bases at J, with 11 bases between. The CDR3 is CASSLQGPTDTQYF. The CDR3 bases are TGCGCCAGCAGCCTTCAGGGGCCCACAGATACGCAGTATTTT. The full variable domain, in which reference TRBV5-1 and TRBJ2-3 provide the parts outside the CDR3, is KAGVTQTPRYLIKTRGQQVTLSCSPISGHRSVSWYQQTPGQGLQFLFEYFSETQRNKGNFPGRFSGRQFSNSRSEMNVSTLELGDSALYLCASSLQGPTDTQYFGPGTRLTVL.

The gene calls are TRBV29-1 and TRBJ1-1; D perhaps matches TRBD1 (5 bases). This CDR3 spans 12 amino acids. Trimming shortened V by 8 bases and J by 0 bases, and 10 bases separated the two germline ends. The germline CDR1 and CDR2 sequences are SQVTM and ANQGSEA. CDR3 protein: CSIRDLNTEAFF. DNA of the CDR3: TGCAGCATAAGGGACCTGAACACTGAAGCTTTCTTT.

The rearrangement joins TRBV11-1 to TRBJ2-3; D remains ambiguous. Trimming removed 0 bases from V and 4 bases from J, with 8 bases in between. Germline assignment: CDR1 SGHAT and CDR2 FQDESV (reference sequence). The length of the CDR3 is 14 residues. CDR3 sequence: CASSLALAADTQYF. CDR3 in DNA: TGTGCCAGCAGCTTAGCGCTTGCGGCAGATACGCAGTATTTT.